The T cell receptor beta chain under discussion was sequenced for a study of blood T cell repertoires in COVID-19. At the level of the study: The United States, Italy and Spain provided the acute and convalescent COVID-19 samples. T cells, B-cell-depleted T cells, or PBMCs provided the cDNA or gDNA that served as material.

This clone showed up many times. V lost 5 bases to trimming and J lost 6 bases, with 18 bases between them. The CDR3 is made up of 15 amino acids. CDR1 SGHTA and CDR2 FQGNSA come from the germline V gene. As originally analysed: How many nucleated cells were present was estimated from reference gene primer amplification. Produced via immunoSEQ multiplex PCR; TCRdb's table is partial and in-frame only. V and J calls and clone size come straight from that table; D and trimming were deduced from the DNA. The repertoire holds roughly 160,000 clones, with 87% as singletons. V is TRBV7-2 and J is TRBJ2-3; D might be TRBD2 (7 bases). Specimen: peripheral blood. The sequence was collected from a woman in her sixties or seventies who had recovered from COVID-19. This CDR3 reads CASSSFPRGADTQYF. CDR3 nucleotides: TGTGCCAGCAGCAGCTTTCCCCGGGGGGCGGATACGCAGTATTTT.